This record covers a single TCR beta chain. Its antigen remains unknown. Each CDR3 protein gets one entry after TCRdb re-called the RT-PCR reads with MiXCR. This sample has over 800,000 distinct CDR3 sequences, with roughly 20% found just once. The data belong to a study of response to subunit inactivated influenza vaccine. V was clipped by 6 bases and J by 4 bases, with 13 bases between them. The CDR3 loop spans 14 amino acids. The germline gives CDR1 ENHRY, CDR2 SYGVKD. The study, taken as a whole, reports: Researchers suggested that each seasonal influenza vaccination recruits few new T cells.

The clonotype was recovered from a man aged 50 to 59 who received an inactivated influenza vaccine. Material: PBMCs from blood, obtained around 5 days after vaccination. This chain joins TRBV10-3 and TRBJ1-3; possible D gene TRBD1, 5 bases. The CDR3 DNA sequence: TGTGCCATCAGGCTAGAAGCAGGGGGAAACACCATATATTTT. This sequence encodes CAIRLEAGGNTIYF.